This record looks at one TCR beta chain sequence and its context. Measured with immunoSEQ multiplex PCR; TCRdb has only the in-frame clones, and not every one. The table has a few hundred thousand clones, 87% seen once. The CDR3 extends over 13 amino acids. The V and J ends lost 5 bases and 5 bases respectively, with 12 bases between them. Germline assignment: CDR1 SGHTA and CDR2 FQGNSA. The data are from a study of blood T cell repertoires in COVID-19. Assignments of participants to cohorts depended upon their own reported clinical history. The V call is TRBV7-2, the J call TRBJ2-5; possibly TRBD2 for D (6 bases). The receptor was isolated from a woman in her twenties or thirties who had recovered from COVID-19. The sample was PBMCs or T cells enriched from blood (not recorded which). This CDR3 reads CASSPRREETQYF. The CDR3 DNA sequence: TGTGCCAGCAGCCCCAGACGGGAGGAGACCCAGTACTTC.